These T cell receptor beta chains were read from a single sample in a study of cytomegalovirus exposure and HLA in healthy donors. Here immunoSEQ multiplex PCR was the method, and the copy in TCRdb shows in-frame clones only, minus some. The table has fewer than 200,000 clones, roughly 83% seen once; the top ten hold around 0.93%. The sequenced sample was PBMCs. The origin of the receptors is a man younger than 40 in good health and CMV-seronegative. Each CDR3 is given with its conserved first and last residue. A D gene is named only where the DNA matches it firmly. Rows give clone size only sometimes, using once, few, many, or a class for an expanded clone.

clone_size: -
j_call: TRBJ1-1
v_call: TRBV7-8
d_call: -
cdr3_nt: TGTGCCAGCAGCTTAGTTGAGGGACTTGAAGCTTTCTTT
cdr3_aa: CASSLVEGLEAFF

clone_size: -
j_call: TRBJ1-5
v_call: TRBV7-9
d_call: -
cdr3_nt: TGTGCCAGCAGCTGGGGGGATCAGCCCCAGCATTTT
cdr3_aa: CASSWGDQPQHF

clone_size: -
j_call: TRBJ2-7
v_call: TRBV7-9
d_call: TRBD2
cdr3_nt: TGTGCCAGCAGCGCCCCTAGCGGGAGGGTGGACGAGCAGTACTTC
cdr3_aa: CASSAPSGRVDEQYF

clone_size: -
j_call: TRBJ2-1
v_call: TRBV5-1
d_call: -
cdr3_nt: TGCGCCAGCAGCTTAAACTCCTCCCCCTATACTAACGGAACCTACAATGAGCAGTTCTTC
cdr3_aa: CASSLNSSPYTNGTYNEQFF

clone_size: once
j_call: TRBJ2-2
v_call: TRBV19
d_call: TRBD2
cdr3_nt: TGTGCCAGTATGCTAGCGGGAGCCGGGGAGCTGTTTTTT
cdr3_aa: CASMLAGAGELFF

clone_size: -
j_call: TRBJ2-7
v_call: TRBV15
d_call: -
cdr3_nt: TGTGCCACCAGCAGAGGCCTACGCGGGGAGCAGTACTTC
cdr3_aa: CATSRGLRGEQYF

clone_size: once
j_call: TRBJ2-7
v_call: TRBV30
d_call: -
cdr3_nt: TGTGCCTGGAGCCACGGGGTTCGCGAGCAGTACTTC
cdr3_aa: CAWSHGVREQYF

clone_size: -
j_call: TRBJ2-2
v_call: TRBV10-3
d_call: -
cdr3_nt: TGTGCCATCAGTGGGGTACTGGAGGCCGGGGAGCTGTTTTTT
cdr3_aa: CAISGVLEAGELFF

clone_size: -
j_call: TRBJ1-2
v_call: TRBV6-5
d_call: -
cdr3_nt: TGTGCCAGCAGTTATAGGAGGATTCCGGACTATGGCTACACCTTC
cdr3_aa: CASSYRRIPDYGYTF

clone_size: -
j_call: TRBJ2-3
v_call: TRBV29-1
d_call: TRBD2
cdr3_nt: TGCAGCGTTGAAGGGACTAGCGGGGGAAGCACAGATACGCAGTATTTT
cdr3_aa: CSVEGTSGGSTDTQYF

clone_size: -
j_call: TRBJ1-1
v_call: TRBV27
d_call: TRBD1
cdr3_nt: TGTGCCAGCAGTCCCATGGGACAGGGGGGGAACACTGAAGCTTTCTTT
cdr3_aa: CASSPMGQGGNTEAFF

clone_size: few
j_call: TRBJ2-3
v_call: TRBV5-8
d_call: TRBD2
cdr3_nt: TGTGCCAGCAGCGAGGGCCTCCGGGCTAGCGGGGGTGATACGCAGTATTTT
cdr3_aa: CASSEGLRASGGDTQYF

clone_size: -
j_call: TRBJ2-5
v_call: TRBV11-2
d_call: TRBD2
cdr3_nt: TGTGCCAGCAGCTTGGATAGCGGGAGGTCGGGGGAGACCCAGTACTTC
cdr3_aa: CASSLDSGRSGETQYF

clone_size: -
j_call: TRBJ2-3
v_call: TRBV27
d_call: -
cdr3_nt: TGTGCCAGCAGTTTACTAGGGGTAGAATCAGATACGCAGTATTTT
cdr3_aa: CASSLLGVESDTQYF

clone_size: -
j_call: TRBJ1-2
v_call: TRBV5-8
d_call: -
cdr3_nt: TGTGCCAGCAGGGAATTGCGCGGTGGCTACACCTTC
cdr3_aa: CASRELRGGYTF

clone_size: -
j_call: TRBJ2-7
v_call: TRBV5-6
d_call: -
cdr3_nt: TGTGCCAGCAGCTTGTTCCGGGTCTACGAGCAGTACTTC
cdr3_aa: CASSLFRVYEQYF

clone_size: once
j_call: TRBJ1-3
v_call: TRBV5-1
d_call: TRBD1
cdr3_nt: TGCGCCAGCAGCTTGGGGACAGGGTCTACTGGAAACACCATATATTTT
cdr3_aa: CASSLGTGSTGNTIYF

clone_size: -
j_call: TRBJ2-3
v_call: TRBV5-1
d_call: TRBD2
cdr3_nt: TGCGCCAGCAGCTTGGCCCAGACTAGCGGGGGGACCACAGATACGCAGTATTTT
cdr3_aa: CASSLAQTSGGTTDTQYF

clone_size: -
j_call: TRBJ2-2
v_call: TRBV2
d_call: -
cdr3_nt: TGTGCCAGCAGTGAAGGAGTCACCGGGGAGCTGTTTTTT
cdr3_aa: CASSEGVTGELFF

clone_size: -
j_call: TRBJ1-6
v_call: TRBV2
d_call: -
cdr3_nt: TGTGCCAGCAGTTCTGAGCAAACCGGGAAGGTTAATTCACCCCTCCACTTT
cdr3_aa: CASSSEQTGKVNSPLHF

clone_size: -
j_call: TRBJ1-2
v_call: TRBV7-9
d_call: TRBD1
cdr3_nt: TGTGCCAGCAGCTGGGGACAGGGGGTTGGGGACTATGGCTACACCTTC
cdr3_aa: CASSWGQGVGDYGYTF

clone_size: once
j_call: TRBJ2-7
v_call: TRBV9
d_call: -
cdr3_nt: TGTGCCAGCAGCGTAGGGTCTACTACCTACGAGCAGTACTTC
cdr3_aa: CASSVGSTTYEQYF

clone_size: -
j_call: TRBJ1-4
v_call: TRBV19
d_call: -
cdr3_nt: TGTGCCAGTAGTCCCCTGCCAGGGGCTAATGAAAAACTGTTTTTT
cdr3_aa: CASSPLPGANEKLFF

clone_size: -
j_call: TRBJ1-5
v_call: TRBV10-3
d_call: TRBD1
cdr3_nt: TGTGCCATAGGACAGGGAGGTCAGCCCCAGCATTTT
cdr3_aa: CAIGQGGQPQHF

clone_size: -
j_call: TRBJ1-1
v_call: TRBV4-1
d_call: TRBD1
cdr3_nt: TGCGCCAGCAGCCAAGAACCAGGGGGCCCATTAATGAACACTGAAGCTTTCTTT
cdr3_aa: CASSQEPGGPLMNTEAFF

clone_size: once
j_call: TRBJ2-7
v_call: TRBV7-9
d_call: TRBD1
cdr3_nt: TGTGCCAGCAGCACCAGACAGGGGGGCTACGAGCAGTACTTC
cdr3_aa: CASSTRQGGYEQYF

clone_size: -
j_call: TRBJ1-3
v_call: TRBV30
d_call: -
cdr3_nt: TGTGCCTGGAGCGCCAGCTCTGGAAACACCATATATTTT
cdr3_aa: CAWSASSGNTIYF

clone_size: -
j_call: TRBJ1-3
v_call: TRBV9
d_call: TRBD1
cdr3_nt: TGTGCCAGCAGCGTAGAGGGGGCAAACACCATATATTTT
cdr3_aa: CASSVEGANTIYF

clone_size: -
j_call: TRBJ2-7
v_call: TRBV7-9
d_call: TRBD1
cdr3_nt: TGTGCCAGCAGCCCCGGACAGGGCCCCTACGAGCAGTACTTC
cdr3_aa: CASSPGQGPYEQYF

clone_size: -
j_call: TRBJ1-2
v_call: TRBV6-4
d_call: -
cdr3_nt: TGTGCCAGCAGTCCGGACGGACTCCGCTATGGCTACACCTTC
cdr3_aa: CASSPDGLRYGYTF

clone_size: -
j_call: TRBJ2-7
v_call: TRBV9
d_call: -
cdr3_nt: TGTGCCAGCAGCGTAGTAGGGGATAGCTCCTACGAGCAGTACTTC
cdr3_aa: CASSVVGDSSYEQYF

clone_size: -
j_call: TRBJ1-1
v_call: TRBV4-1
d_call: TRBD1
cdr3_nt: TGCGCCAGCAGCCGCGCAGGGGGCACTGAAGCTTTCTTT
cdr3_aa: CASSRAGGTEAFF

clone_size: -
j_call: TRBJ2-1
v_call: TRBV15
d_call: -
cdr3_nt: TGTGCCACCTCGGACAGAGTATACAATGAGCAGTTCTTC
cdr3_aa: CATSDRVYNEQFF

clone_size: -
j_call: TRBJ2-5
v_call: TRBV25-1
d_call: -
cdr3_nt: TGTGCCAGCAGTGAAGCGGCGCAAGAGACCCAGTACTTC
cdr3_aa: CASSEAAQETQYF

clone_size: -
j_call: TRBJ1-1
v_call: TRBV5-1
d_call: TRBD1
cdr3_nt: TGCGCCAGTGGGACAGGGGGCGCGAACACTGAAGCTTTCTTT
cdr3_aa: CASGTGGANTEAFF

clone_size: -
j_call: TRBJ2-3
v_call: TRBV5-6
d_call: -
cdr3_nt: TGTGCCAGCAGCCAATACAGGGCTAGCACAGATACGCAGTATTTT
cdr3_aa: CASSQYRASTDTQYF

clone_size: -
j_call: TRBJ1-1
v_call: TRBV28
d_call: -
cdr3_nt: TGTGCCAGCAGTCCCTTGACAGCGAACACTGAAGCTTTCTTT
cdr3_aa: CASSPLTANTEAFF

clone_size: -
j_call: TRBJ1-4
v_call: TRBV5-8
d_call: -
cdr3_nt: TGTGCCAGCAGCTTGGTCGGTTCTAATGAAAAACTGTTTTTT
cdr3_aa: CASSLVGSNEKLFF

clone_size: -
j_call: TRBJ1-5
v_call: TRBV11-3
d_call: TRBD1
cdr3_nt: TGTGCCAGCAGCTTAGTCCCATTTCCCAGGGACAGTTATCAGCCCCAGCATTTT
cdr3_aa: CASSLVPFPRDSYQPQHF

clone_size: few
j_call: TRBJ1-2
v_call: TRBV10-2
d_call: TRBD1
cdr3_nt: TGCGCCAGCAGCGAGAACCCGGGACAGGGCGATCCTGGCTACACCTTC
cdr3_aa: CASSENPGQGDPGYTF

clone_size: -
j_call: TRBJ2-3
v_call: TRBV6-1
d_call: TRBD1
cdr3_nt: TGTGCCAGCAGGGAAACCCAGGGGGTGACAGATACGCAGTATTTT
cdr3_aa: CASRETQGVTDTQYF

clone_size: -
j_call: TRBJ2-1
v_call: TRBV5-6
d_call: TRBD1
cdr3_nt: TGTGCCAGCAGCTTGGGCGGGACAGGGGAAGACTATGAGCAGTTCTTC
cdr3_aa: CASSLGGTGEDYEQFF

clone_size: -
j_call: TRBJ2-7
v_call: TRBV18
d_call: -
cdr3_nt: TGTGCCAGCTCACCCGGATCGAGGTACGAGCAGTACTTC
cdr3_aa: CASSPGSRYEQYF

clone_size: -
j_call: TRBJ2-1
v_call: TRBV11-2
d_call: TRBD2
cdr3_nt: TGTGCCAGCAGCCCCATAGCGGGAGGGCTTGCGAATGAGCAGTTCTTC
cdr3_aa: CASSPIAGGLANEQFF

clone_size: -
j_call: TRBJ2-7
v_call: TRBV19
d_call: TRBD2
cdr3_nt: TGTGCCAGTAGTATCGGGGGGGGGTCCTACGAGCAGTACTTC
cdr3_aa: CASSIGGGSYEQYF

clone_size: once
j_call: TRBJ2-7
v_call: TRBV23-1
d_call: -
cdr3_nt: TGCGCCAGCAGTCAATCGGAAAGGCTAGACGAGCAGTACTTC
cdr3_aa: CASSQSERLDEQYF

clone_size: -
j_call: TRBJ2-6
v_call: TRBV6-1
d_call: TRBD2
cdr3_nt: TGTGCCAGCAGTGAATGGCGGGGGACTGGGGCCAACGTCCTGACTTTC
cdr3_aa: CASSEWRGTGANVLTF

clone_size: once
j_call: TRBJ2-3
v_call: TRBV29-1
d_call: -
cdr3_nt: TGCAGCGTTCTCAGCAGGAGGGTGACAGATACGCAGTATTTT
cdr3_aa: CSVLSRRVTDTQYF

clone_size: -
j_call: TRBJ2-3
v_call: TRBV5-1
d_call: TRBD2
cdr3_nt: TGCGCCAGCAGCTTGGAAGGAGCGGGAGGGGAGGGCAGCACAGATACGCAGTATTTT
cdr3_aa: CASSLEGAGGEGSTDTQYF

clone_size: -
j_call: TRBJ2-7
v_call: TRBV30
d_call: TRBD1
cdr3_nt: TGTGCCTGGAGCGCCCCAGGGGGACACGAGCAGTACTTC
cdr3_aa: CAWSAPGGHEQYF

clone_size: -
j_call: TRBJ2-3
v_call: TRBV28
d_call: -
cdr3_nt: TGTGCCAGCAGTCCCTATACAGATACGCAGTATTTT
cdr3_aa: CASSPYTDTQYF

clone_size: -
j_call: TRBJ2-7
v_call: TRBV9
d_call: TRBD1
cdr3_nt: TGTGCCAGCAGCGCAAAGACAGGGGGCAAAATCTACGAGCAGTACTTC
cdr3_aa: CASSAKTGGKIYEQYF